This T cell receptor (beta chain) is drawn from a study of response to subunit inactivated influenza vaccine. Study findings and constraints: New T cells are recruited in small numbers by each seasonal influenza vaccination, according to the authors' suggestion.

This CDR3 comprises 16 residues. CDR1 and CDR2 (germline): KGHDR, SFDVKD. The ends were cut back, 4 bases at V and 0 bases at J, with 12 bases in the middle. TCRdb re-analysed the RT-PCR reads in MiXCR, keeping a single row per CDR3 protein. Altogether 400,000 to 650,000 distinct CDR3 sequences are present, approximately 7.3% being singletons, with the ten largest covering about an eighth. In its sample, this clonotype was seen many times. Its specificity is unknown. The chain has TRBV24-1 and TRBJ2-1, with D maybe TRBD2 (6 bases). The sequences come from PBMCs from blood, collected around 2 years after vaccination. This sequence originates from a man aged 45 to 75 who received an inactivated influenza vaccine. CDR3: CATSESRGSSYNEQFF. CDR3 sequence (DNA): TGTGCCACCAGTGAGTCGCGGGGCAGCTCCTACAATGAGCAGTTCTTC.